This T cell receptor (beta chain) was sequenced in a study of CD4 T cells in relation to SARS-CoV-2 and coronaviruses. About the research overall: PBMCs were cultured with antigen for over 8 days before TCR beta sequencing.

To note about this clone: The antigen remains unidentified.

The CDR3 is 15 residues long. V trimming: 6 bases; J trimming: 5 bases; junction bases outside the gene matches: 10. The germline V gene has CDR1 SQVTM and CDR2 ANQGSEA. Method: immunoSEQ multiplex PCR; TCRdb's copy keeps in-frame clones and lacks some. The sample consists of some 19,000 clones, 70% to 85% of them appearing once. CD4+ T cells from unexposed donors were obtained before the COVID-19 pandemic (2011-2018). Isolation of CD4+ T cells took place after approximately eleven days in culture. Half the medium was replaced with IL-2 medium on days 3 and 7. Specimen: CD4+ T cells from PBMCs, cultured in vitro. This receptor was obtained from a human donor in good health. The chain carries TRBV29-1 and TRBJ2-7; 13 nucleotides agree with TRBD2. CDR3 DNA: TGCAGCGTGAGGACTAGCGGGAGTATGAAGGACGAGCAGTACTTC. Its translation: CSVRTSGSMKDEQYF.